The clone carrying this T cell receptor beta chain showed up just a few times. Antigen specificity is unknown. The sample originates from a study of CD8+ T cells in alopecia areata. General observations from the study: It was lesional scalp, especially alopecia totalis/universalis, that showed higher clonality than normal scalp.

RNA, once extracted, was reverse transcribed into cDNA for use as the sequencing template. Clones were read by immunoSEQ multiplex PCR, and TCRdb kept only the in-frame ones, dropping some. The sample carries around 29,000 clones, approximately 65% recorded once. The study team obtained lesional scalp punch biopsies and peripheral blood from alopecia areata patients. CDR1 and CDR2 (germline): SNHLY, FYNNEI. V lost 4 bases and J lost 4, with 5 bases in between. The CDR3 is 12 amino acids. The TCR was taken from a human donor with alopecia areata. V gene TRBV2 combines with J gene TRBJ2-1; D is uncertain. Specimen: NKG2D-high CD8+ T cells sorted from blood. The CDR3 DNA sequence: TGTGCCAGCAGTGTGGGGTACAATGAGCAGTTCTTC. This codes for CASSVGYNEQFF.